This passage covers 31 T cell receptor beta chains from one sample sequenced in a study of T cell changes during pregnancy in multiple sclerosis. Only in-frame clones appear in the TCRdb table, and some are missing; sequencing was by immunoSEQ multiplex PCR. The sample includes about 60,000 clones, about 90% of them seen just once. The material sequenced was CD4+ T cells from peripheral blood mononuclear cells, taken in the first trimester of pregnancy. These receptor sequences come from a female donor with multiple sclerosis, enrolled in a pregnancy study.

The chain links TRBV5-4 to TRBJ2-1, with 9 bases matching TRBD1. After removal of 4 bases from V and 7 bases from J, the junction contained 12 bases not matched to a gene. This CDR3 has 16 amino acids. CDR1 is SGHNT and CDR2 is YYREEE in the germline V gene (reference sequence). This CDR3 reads CASSIAGTGRTNEQFF. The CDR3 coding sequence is TGTGCCAGCAGCATCGCCGGGACAGGGCGAACAAATGAGCAGTTCTTC.

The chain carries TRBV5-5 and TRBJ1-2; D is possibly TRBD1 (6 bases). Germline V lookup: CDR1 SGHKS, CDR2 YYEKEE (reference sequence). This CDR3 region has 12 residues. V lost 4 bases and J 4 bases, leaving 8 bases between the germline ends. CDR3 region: CASSQGGYGYTF. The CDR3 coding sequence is TGTGCCAGCAGCCAAGGGGGCTATGGCTACACCTTC.

In DNA, the CDR3 is TGTGCCAGCAGTAGCGGGGGGGCGGGCTACAATGAGCAGTTCTTC. It translates to CASSSGGAGYNEQFF. The chain joins TRBV6-5 to TRBJ2-1, with 10 bases that match TRBD2. Germline V gene data show CDR1 as MNHEY and CDR2 as SVGAGI. The trim removed 5 bases at V and 3 bases at J, leaving 4 bases unmatched. This CDR3 region has 15 residues.

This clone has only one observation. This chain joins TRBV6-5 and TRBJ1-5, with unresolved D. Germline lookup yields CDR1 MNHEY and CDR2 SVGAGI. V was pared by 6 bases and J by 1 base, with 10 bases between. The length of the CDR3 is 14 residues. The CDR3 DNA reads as TGTGCCAGCAGCTTGGGCCGGAGCAATCAGCCCCAGCATTTT. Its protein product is CASSLGRSNQPQHF.

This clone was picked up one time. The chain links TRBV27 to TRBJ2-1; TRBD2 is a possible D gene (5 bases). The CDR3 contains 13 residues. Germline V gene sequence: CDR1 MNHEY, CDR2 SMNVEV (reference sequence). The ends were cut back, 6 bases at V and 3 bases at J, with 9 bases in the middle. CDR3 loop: CASRPRDYNEQFF. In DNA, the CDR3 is TGTGCCAGCAGGCCCCGGGACTACAATGAGCAGTTCTTC.

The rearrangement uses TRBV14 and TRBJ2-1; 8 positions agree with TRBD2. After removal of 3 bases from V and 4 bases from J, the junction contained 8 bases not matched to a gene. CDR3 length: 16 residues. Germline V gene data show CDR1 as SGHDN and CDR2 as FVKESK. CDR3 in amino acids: CASSHLPGGLYNEQFF. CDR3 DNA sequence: TGTGCCAGCAGCCACCTTCCGGGGGGGCTTTACAATGAGCAGTTCTTC.

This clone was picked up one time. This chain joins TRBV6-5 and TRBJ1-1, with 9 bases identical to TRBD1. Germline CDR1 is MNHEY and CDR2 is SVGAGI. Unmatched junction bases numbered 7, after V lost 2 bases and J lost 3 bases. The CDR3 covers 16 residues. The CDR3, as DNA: TGTGCCAGCAGTTACCAGGGACAGGGCGGTTACACTGAAGCTTTCTTT. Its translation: CASSYQGQGGYTEAFF.

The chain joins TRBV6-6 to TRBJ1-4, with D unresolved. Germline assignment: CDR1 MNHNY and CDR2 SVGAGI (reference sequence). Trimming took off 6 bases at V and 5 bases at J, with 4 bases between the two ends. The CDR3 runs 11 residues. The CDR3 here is CASSLNEKLFF. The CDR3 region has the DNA TGTGCCAGCAGCCTGAATGAAAAACTGTTTTTT.

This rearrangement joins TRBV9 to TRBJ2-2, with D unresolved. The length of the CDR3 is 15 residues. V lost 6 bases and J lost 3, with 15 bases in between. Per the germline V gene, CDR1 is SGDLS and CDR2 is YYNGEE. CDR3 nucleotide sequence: TGTGCCAGCAACCACCGAGACACCTACACCGGGGAGCTGTTTTTT. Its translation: CASNHRDTYTGELFF.

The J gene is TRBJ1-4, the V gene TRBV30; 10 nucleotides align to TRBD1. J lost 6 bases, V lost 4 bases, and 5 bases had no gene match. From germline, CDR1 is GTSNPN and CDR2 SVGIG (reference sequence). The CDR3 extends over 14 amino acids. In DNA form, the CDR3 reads TGTGCCTGGACCAAGACAGGGGGCGATGAAAAACTGTTTTTT. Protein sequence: CAWTKTGGDEKLFF.

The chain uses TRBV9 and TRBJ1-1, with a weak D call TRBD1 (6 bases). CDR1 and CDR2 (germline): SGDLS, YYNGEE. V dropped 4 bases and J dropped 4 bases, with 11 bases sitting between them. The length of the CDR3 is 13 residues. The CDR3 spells CASSLTGSTEAFF. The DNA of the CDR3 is TGTGCCAGCAGCCTTACAGGGAGCACTGAAGCTTTCTTT.

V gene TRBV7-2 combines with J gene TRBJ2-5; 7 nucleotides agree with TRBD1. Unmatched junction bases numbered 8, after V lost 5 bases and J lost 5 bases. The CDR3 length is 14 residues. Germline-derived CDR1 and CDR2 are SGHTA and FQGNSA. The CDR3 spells CASSPGGPGETQYF. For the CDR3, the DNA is TGTGCCAGCAGCCCAGGGGGTCCTGGCGAGACCCAGTACTTC. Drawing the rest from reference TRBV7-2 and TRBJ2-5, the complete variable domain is GAGVSQSPSNKVTEKGKDVELRCDPISGHTALYWYRQSLGQGLEFLIYFQGNSAPDKSGLPSDRFSAERTGGSVSTLTIQRTQQEDSAVYLCASSPGGPGETQYFGPGTRLLVL.

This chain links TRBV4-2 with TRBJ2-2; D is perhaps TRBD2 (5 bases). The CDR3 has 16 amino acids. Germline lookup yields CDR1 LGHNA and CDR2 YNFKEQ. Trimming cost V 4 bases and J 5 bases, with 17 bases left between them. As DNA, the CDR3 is TGTGCCAGCAGCCTCCGGGGTGTGGGTCAAACCGGGGAGCTGTTTTTT. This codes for CASSLRGVGQTGELFF.

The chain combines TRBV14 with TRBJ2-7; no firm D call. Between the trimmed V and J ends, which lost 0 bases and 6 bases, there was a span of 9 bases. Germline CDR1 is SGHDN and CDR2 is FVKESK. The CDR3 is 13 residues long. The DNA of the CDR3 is TGTGCCAGCAGCCAAGATCTTAGTGGCGAGCAGTACTTC. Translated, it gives CASSQDLSGEQYF.

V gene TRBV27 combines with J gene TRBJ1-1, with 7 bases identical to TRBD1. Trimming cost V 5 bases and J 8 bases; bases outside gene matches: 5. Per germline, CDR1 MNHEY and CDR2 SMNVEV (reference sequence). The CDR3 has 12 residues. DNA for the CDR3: TGTGCCAGCAGTCTTATGACAGGGGAAGCTTTCTTT. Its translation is CASSLMTGEAFF.

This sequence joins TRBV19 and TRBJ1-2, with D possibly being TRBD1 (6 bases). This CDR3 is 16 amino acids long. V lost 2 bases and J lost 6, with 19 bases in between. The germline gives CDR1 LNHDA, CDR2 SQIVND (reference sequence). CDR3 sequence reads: CASSIKSRRDMDGYTF. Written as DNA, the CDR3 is TGTGCCAGTAGTATAAAGTCCCGACGGGACATGGATGGCTACACCTTC.

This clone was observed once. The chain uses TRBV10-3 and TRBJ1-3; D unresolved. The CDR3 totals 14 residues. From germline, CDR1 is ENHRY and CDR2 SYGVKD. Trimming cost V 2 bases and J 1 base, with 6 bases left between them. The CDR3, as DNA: TGTGCCATCAGTGAGGTGGAGTCTGGAAACACCATATATTTT. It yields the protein CAISEVESGNTIYF.

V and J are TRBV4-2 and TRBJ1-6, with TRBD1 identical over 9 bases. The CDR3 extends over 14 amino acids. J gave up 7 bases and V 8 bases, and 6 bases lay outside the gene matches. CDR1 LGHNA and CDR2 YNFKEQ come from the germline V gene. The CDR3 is CASRVGTGNSPLHF. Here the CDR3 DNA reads TGTGCCAGCCGAGTGGGGACAGGGAATTCACCCCTCCACTTT.

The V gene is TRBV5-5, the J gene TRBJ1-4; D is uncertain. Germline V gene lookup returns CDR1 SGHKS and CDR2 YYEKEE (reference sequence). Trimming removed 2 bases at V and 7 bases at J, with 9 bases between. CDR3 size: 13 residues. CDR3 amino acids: CASSFITGEKLFF. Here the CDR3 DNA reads TGTGCCAGCAGCTTTATCACGGGTGAAAAACTGTTTTTT. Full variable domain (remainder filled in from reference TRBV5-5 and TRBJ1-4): DAGVTQSPTHLIKTRGQQVTLRCSPISGHKSVSWYQQVLGQGPQFIFQYYEKEERGRGNFPDRFSARQFPNYSSELNVNALLLGDSALYLCASSFITGEKLFFGSGTQLSVL.

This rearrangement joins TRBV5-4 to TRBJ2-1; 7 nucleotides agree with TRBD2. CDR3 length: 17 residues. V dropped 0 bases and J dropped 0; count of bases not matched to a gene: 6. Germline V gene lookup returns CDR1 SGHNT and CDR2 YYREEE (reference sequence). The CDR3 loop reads CASSLGGGIPSYNEQFF. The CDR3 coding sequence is TGTGCCAGCAGCTTGGGGGGGGGAATCCCCTCCTACAATGAGCAGTTCTTC.

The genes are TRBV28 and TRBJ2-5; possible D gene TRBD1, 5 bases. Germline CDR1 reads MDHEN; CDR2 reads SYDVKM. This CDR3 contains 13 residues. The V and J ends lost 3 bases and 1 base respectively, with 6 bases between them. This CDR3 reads CASSLTVQETQYF. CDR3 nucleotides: TGTGCCAGCAGTTTGACAGTCCAAGAGACCCAGTACTTC. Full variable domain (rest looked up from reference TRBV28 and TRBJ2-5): DVKVTQSSRYLVKRTGEKVFLECVQDMDHENMFWYRQDPGLGLRLIYFSYDVKMKEKGDIPEGYSVSREKKERFSLILESASTNQTSMYLCASSLTVQETQYFGPGTRLLVL.

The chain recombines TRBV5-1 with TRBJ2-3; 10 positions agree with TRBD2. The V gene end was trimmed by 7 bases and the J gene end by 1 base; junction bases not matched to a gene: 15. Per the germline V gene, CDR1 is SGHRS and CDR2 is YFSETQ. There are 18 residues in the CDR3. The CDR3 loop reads CASRTAHSGGLGTDTQYF. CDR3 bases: TGCGCCAGCCGCACTGCACATAGCGGGGGGTTAGGCACAGATACGCAGTATTTT.

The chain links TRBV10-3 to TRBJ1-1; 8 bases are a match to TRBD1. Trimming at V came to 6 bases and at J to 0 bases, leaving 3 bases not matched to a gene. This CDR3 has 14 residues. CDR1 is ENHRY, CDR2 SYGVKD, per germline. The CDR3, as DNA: TGTGCCATCAGCAAACAGGGGGTGAACACTGAAGCTTTCTTT. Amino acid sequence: CAISKQGVNTEAFF.

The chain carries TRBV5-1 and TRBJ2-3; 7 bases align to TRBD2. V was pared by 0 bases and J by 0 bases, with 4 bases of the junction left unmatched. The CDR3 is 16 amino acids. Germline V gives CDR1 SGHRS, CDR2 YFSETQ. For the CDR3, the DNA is TGCGCCAGCAGCTTGGATGGGGGGGGTAGCACAGATACGCAGTATTTT. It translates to CASSLDGGGSTDTQYF.

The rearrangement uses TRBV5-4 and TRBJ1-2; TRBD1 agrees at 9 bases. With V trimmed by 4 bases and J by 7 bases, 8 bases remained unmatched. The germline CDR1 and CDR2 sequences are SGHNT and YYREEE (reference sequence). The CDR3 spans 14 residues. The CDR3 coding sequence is TGTGCCAGCAGCCGAGAACAGGGGGCGCTTGGCTACACCTTC. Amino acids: CASSREQGALGYTF.

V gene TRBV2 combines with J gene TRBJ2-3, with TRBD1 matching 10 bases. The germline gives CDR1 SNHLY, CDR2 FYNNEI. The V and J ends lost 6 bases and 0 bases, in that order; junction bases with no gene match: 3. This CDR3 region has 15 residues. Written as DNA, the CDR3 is TGTGCCAGCAGGTGGACAGGGGGAAGCACAGATACGCAGTATTTT. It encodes CASRWTGGSTDTQYF.

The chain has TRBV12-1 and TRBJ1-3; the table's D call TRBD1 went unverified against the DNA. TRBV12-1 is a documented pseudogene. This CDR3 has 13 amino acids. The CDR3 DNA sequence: TGTGCCAAACAGGGGGCGAGCGGAAACACCATATATTTT. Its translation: CAKQGASGNTIYF.

The DNA for the CDR3 is TGTGCCAGCATTGGACAGGGTCTCTCGCGGGCTTTCTTT. Encoded protein: CASIGQGLSRAFF. The chain joins TRBV2 to TRBJ1-1; 8 nucleotides match TRBD1. Trimming removed 7 bases from V and 11 bases from J; junction bases left unmatched: 12. This CDR3 is built from 13 residues. CDR1 is SNHLY, CDR2 FYNNEI, per germline.

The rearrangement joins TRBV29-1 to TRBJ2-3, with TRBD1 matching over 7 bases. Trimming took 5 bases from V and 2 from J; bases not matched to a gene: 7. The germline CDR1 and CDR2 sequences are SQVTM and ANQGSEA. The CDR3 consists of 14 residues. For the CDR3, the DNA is TGCAGCGTTACATGGGACAGCCCCACAGATACGCAGTATTTT. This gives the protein CSVTWDSPTDTQYF.

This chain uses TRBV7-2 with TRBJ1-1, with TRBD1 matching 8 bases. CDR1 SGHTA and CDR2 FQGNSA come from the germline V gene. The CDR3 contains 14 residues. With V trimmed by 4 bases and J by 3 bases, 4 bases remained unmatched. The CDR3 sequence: CASSWGQVDTEAFF. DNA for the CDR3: TGTGCCAGCAGCTGGGGACAGGTGGACACTGAAGCTTTCTTT. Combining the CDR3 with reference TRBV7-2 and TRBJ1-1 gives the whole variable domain GAGVSQSPSNKVTEKGKDVELRCDPISGHTALYWYRQSLGQGLEFLIYFQGNSAPDKSGLPSDRFSAERTGGSVSTLTIQRTQQEDSAVYLCASSWGQVDTEAFFGQGTRLTVV.

The CDR3 here is CASSKRQVGNTEAFF. CDR3 nucleotides: TGTGCCAGCAGCAAGCGGCAGGTCGGGAACACTGAAGCTTTCTTT. The chain carries TRBV5-4 and TRBJ1-1; D remains unclear. Germline CDR1 SGHNT, CDR2 YYREEE (reference sequence). Trimming took 4 bases from V and 1 from J, leaving 14 bases between them. The CDR3 is 15 residues long.